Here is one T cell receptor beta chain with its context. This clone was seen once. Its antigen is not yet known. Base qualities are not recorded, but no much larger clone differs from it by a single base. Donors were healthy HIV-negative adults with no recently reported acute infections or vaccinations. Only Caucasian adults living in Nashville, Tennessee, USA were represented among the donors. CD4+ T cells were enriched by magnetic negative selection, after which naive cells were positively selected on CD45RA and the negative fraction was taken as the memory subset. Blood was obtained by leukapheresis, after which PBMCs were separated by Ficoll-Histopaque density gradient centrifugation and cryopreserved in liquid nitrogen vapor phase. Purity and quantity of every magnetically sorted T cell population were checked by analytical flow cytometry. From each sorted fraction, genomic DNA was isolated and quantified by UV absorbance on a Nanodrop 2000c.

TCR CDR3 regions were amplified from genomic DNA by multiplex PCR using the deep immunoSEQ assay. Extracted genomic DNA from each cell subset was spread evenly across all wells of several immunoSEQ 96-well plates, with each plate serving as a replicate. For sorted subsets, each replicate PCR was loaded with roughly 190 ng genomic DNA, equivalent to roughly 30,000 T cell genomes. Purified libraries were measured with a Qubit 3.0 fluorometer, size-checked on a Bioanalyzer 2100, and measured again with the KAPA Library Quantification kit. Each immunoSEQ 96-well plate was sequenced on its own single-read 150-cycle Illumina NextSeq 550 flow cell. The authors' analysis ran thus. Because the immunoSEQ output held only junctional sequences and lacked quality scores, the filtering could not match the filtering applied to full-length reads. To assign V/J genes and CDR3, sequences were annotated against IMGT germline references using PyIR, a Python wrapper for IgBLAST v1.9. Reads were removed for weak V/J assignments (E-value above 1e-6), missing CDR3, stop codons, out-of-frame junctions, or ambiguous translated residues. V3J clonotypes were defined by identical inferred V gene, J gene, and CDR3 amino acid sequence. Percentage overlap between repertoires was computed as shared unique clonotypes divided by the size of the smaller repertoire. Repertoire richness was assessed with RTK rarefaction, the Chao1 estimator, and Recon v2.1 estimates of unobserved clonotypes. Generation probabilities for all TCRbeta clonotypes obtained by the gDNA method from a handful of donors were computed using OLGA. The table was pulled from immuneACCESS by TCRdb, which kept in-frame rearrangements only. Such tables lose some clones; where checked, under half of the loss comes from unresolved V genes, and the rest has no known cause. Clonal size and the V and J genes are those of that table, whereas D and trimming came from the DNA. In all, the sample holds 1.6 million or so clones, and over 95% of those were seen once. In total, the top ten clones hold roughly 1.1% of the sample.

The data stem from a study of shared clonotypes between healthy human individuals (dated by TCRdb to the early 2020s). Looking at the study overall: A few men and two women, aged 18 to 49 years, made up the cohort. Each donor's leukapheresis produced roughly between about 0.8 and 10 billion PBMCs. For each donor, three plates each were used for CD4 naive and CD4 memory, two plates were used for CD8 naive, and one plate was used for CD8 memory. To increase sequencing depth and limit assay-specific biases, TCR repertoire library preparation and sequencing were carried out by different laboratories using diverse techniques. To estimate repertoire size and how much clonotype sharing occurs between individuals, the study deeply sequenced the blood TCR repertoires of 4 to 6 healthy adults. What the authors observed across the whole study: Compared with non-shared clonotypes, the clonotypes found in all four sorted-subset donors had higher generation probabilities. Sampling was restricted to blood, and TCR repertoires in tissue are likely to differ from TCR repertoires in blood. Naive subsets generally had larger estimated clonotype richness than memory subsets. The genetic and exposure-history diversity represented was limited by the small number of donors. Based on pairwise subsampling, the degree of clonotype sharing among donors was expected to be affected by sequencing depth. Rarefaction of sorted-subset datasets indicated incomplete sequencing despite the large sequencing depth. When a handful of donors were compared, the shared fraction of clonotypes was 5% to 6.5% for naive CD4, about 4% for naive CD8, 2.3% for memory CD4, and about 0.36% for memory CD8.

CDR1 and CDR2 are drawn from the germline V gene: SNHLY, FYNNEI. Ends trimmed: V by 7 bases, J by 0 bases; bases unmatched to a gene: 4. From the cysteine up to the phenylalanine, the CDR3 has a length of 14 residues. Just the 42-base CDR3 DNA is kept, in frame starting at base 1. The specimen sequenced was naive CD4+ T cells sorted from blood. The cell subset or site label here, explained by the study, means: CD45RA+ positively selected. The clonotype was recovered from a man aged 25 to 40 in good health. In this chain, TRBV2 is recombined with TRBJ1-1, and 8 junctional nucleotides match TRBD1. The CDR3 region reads CASTMDRVNTEAFF. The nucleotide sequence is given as TGTGCCAGCACCATGGACAGGGTGAACACTGAAGCTTTCTTT.